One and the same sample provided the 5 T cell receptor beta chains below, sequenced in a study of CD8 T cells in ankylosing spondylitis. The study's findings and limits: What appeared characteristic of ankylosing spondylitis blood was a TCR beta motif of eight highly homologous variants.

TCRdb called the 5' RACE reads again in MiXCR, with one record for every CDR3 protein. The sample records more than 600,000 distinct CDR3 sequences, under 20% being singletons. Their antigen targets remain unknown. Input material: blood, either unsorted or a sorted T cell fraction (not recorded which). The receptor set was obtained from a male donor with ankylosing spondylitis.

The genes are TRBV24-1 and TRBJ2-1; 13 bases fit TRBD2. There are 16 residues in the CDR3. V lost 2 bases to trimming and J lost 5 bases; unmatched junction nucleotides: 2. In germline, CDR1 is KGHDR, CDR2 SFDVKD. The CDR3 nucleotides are TGTGCCACCAGTGATTCACTAGCGGGGGGGGACAATGAGCAGTTCTTC. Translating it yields CATSDSLAGGDNEQFF.

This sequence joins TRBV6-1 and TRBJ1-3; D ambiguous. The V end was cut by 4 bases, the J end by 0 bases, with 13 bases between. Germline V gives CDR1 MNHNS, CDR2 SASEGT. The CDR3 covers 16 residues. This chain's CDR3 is CASSAIPRSSGNTIYF. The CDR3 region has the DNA TGTGCCAGCAGTGCCATACCCCGCAGCTCTGGAAACACCATATATTTT.

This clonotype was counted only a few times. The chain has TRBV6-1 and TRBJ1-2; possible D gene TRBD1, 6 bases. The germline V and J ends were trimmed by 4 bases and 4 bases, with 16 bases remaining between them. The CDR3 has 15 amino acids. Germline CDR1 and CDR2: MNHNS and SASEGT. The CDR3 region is CASSGHHGGAYGYTF. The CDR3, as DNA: TGTGCCAGCAGTGGACATCATGGGGGCGCCTATGGCTACACCTTC.

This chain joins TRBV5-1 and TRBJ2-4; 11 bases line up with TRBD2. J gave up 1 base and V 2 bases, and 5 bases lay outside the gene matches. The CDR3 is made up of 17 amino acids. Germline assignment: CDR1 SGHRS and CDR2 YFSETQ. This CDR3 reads CASSLGLAGGAKNIQYF. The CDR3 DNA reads TGCGCCAGCAGCTTAGGACTAGCGGGCGGGGCCAAAAACATTCAGTACTTC.

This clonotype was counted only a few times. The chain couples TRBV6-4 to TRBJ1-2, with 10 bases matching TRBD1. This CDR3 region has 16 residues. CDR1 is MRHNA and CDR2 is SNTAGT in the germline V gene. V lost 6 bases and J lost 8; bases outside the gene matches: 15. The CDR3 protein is CASSHNPGTGVGGYTF. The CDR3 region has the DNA TGTGCCAGCAGCCATAACCCCGGGACAGGGGTCGGCGGCTACACCTTC.